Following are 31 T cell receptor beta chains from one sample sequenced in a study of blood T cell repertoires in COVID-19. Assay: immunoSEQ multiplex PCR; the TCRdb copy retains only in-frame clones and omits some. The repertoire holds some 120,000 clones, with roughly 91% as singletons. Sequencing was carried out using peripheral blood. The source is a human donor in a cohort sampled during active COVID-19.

The CDR3 nucleotides read TGTGCCAGCAGTTACTACGGGACTCCCGGTAACGAGCAGTACTTC. It is translated as CASSYYGTPGNEQYF. The chain joins TRBV6-5 to TRBJ2-7; D perhaps matches TRBD2 (6 bases). Trimming took off 1 base at V and 5 bases at J, with 15 bases between the two ends. Per germline, CDR1 MNHEY and CDR2 SVGAGI. The CDR3 consists of 15 residues.

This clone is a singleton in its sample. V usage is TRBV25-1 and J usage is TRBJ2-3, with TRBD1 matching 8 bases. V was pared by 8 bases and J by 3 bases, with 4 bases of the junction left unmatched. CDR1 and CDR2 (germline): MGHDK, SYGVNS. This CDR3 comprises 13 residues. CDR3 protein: CASRQGATDTQYF. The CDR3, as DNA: TGTGCCAGCCGGCAGGGGGCGACAGATACGCAGTATTTT.

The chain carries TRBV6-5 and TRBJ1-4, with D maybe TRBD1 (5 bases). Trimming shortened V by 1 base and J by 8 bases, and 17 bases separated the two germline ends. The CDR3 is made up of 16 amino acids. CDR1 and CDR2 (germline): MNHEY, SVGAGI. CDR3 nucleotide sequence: TGTGCCAGCAGTTACTGGAGCCAGGGTCGTGAGGAAAAACTGTTTTTT. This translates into CASSYWSQGREEKLFF.

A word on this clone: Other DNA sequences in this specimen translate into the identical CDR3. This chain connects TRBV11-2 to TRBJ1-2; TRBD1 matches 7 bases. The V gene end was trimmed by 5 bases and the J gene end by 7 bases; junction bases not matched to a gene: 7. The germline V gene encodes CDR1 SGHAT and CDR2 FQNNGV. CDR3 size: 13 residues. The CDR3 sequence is CASSPYRGLGYTF. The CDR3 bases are TGTGCCAGCAGCCCATACAGGGGACTTGGCTACACCTTC.

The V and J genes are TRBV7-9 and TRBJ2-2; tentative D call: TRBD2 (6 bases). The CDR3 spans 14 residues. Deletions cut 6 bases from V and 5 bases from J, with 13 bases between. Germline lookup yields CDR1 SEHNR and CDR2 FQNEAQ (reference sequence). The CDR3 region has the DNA TGTGCCAGCAGACCCGGTCGGGGGACCGGGGAGCTGTTTTTT. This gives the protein CASRPGRGTGELFF.

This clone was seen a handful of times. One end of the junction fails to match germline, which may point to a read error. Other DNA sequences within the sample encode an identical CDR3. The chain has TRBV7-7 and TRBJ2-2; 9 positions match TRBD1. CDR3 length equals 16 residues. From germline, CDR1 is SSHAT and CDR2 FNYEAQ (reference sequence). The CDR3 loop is CASSLTGTGITGELFF. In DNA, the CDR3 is TGTGCTAGCAGCCTCACAGGGACAGGGATTACCGGGGAGCTGTTTTTT.

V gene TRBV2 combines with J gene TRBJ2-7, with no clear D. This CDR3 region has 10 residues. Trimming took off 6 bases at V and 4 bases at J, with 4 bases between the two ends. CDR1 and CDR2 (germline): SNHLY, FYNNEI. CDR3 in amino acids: CASRSYEQYF. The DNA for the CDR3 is TGTGCCAGCAGGAGTTACGAGCAGTACTTC.

The CDR3: CASSSSGGNQPQHF. CDR3 in DNA: TGTGCCAGTAGTTCCTCCGGAGGCAATCAGCCCCAGCATTTT. The gene calls are TRBV19 and TRBJ1-5; no clear D gene. The CDR3 sequence is 14 residues long. The V end lost 5 bases, the J end lost 2 bases, and 10 bases lay between the germline ends. Germline V gene sequence: CDR1 LNHDA, CDR2 SQIVND (reference sequence).

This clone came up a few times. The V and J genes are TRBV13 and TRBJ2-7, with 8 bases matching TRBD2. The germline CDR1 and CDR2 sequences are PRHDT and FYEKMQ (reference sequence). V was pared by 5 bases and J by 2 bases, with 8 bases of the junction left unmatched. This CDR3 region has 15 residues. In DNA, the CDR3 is TGTGCCAGCAGCCCCAGGGAGCGGGGGACCTACGAGCAGTACTTC. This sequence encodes CASSPRERGTYEQYF.

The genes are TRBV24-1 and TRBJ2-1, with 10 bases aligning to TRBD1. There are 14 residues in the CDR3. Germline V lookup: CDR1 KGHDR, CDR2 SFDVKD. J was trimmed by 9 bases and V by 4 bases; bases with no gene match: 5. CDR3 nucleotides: TGTGCCACCAGTGACTCGGACAGGGGGGGTGAGCAGTTCTTC. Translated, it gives CATSDSDRGGEQFF.

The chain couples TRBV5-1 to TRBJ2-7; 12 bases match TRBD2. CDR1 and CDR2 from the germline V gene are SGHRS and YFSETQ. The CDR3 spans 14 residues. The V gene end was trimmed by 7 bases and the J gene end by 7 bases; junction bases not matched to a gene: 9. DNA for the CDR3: TGCGCCAGCGGACGACTAGCGGGAGCGGGGGAGCAGTACTTC. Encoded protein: CASGRLAGAGEQYF.

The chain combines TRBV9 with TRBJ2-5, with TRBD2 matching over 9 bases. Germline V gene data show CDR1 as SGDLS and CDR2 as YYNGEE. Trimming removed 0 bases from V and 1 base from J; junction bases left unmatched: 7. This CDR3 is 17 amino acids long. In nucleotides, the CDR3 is TGTGCCAGCAGCGTAGGTGAAGCGGGGGGCCTCCAAGAGACCCAGTACTTC. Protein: CASSVGEAGGLQETQYF.

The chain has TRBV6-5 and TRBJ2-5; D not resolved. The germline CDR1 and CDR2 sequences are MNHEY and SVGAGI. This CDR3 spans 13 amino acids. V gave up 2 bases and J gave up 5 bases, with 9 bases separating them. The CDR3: CASSYLSRETQYF. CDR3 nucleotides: TGTGCCAGCAGTTACCTTTCGCGGGAGACCCAGTACTTC.

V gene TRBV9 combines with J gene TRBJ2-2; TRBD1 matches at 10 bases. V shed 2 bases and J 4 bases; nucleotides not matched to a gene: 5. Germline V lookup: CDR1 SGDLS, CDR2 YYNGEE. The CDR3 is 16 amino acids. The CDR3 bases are TGTGCCAGCAGCGTTCAGACAGGGGGCTCCACCGGGGAGCTGTTTTTT. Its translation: CASSVQTGGSTGELFF.

CDR3 protein: CASSLPVPGGNTIYF. In nucleotides, the CDR3 is TGTGCCAGCAGCTTACCGGTCCCGGGGGGAAACACCATATATTTT. The genes are TRBV7-9 and TRBJ1-3, with D uncertain. Germline V lookup: CDR1 SEHNR, CDR2 FQNEAQ (reference sequence). The CDR3 is made up of 15 amino acids. Trimming took off 2 bases at V and 4 bases at J, with 12 bases between the two ends.

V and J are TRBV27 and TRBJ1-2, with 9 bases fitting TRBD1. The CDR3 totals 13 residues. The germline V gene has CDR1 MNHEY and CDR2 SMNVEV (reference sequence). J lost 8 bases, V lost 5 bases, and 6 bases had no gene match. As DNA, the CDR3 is TGTGCCAGCAGTGCCAACAGGGGGCTCGGCTACACCTTC. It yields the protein CASSANRGLGYTF.

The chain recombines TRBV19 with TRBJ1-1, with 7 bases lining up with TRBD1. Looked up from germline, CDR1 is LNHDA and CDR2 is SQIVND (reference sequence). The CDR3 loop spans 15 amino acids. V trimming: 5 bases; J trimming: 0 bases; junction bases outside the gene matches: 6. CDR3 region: CASSPLTGMNTEAFF. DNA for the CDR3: TGTGCCAGTAGTCCATTGACAGGGATGAACACTGAAGCTTTCTTT.

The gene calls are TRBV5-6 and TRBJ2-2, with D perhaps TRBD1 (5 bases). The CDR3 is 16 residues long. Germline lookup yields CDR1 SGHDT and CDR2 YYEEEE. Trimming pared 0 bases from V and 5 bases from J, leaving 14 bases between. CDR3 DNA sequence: TGTGCCAGCAGCTTGGTTTTCCAGGGTTGGACCGGGGAGCTGTTTTTT. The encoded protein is CASSLVFQGWTGELFF. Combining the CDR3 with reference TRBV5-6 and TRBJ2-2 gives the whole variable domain DAGVTQSPTHLIKTRGQQVTLRCSPKSGHDTVSWYQQALGQGPQFIFQYYEEEERQRGNFPDRFSGHQFPNYSSELNVNALLLGDSALYLCASSLVFQGWTGELFFGEGSRLTVL.

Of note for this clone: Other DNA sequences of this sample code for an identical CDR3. CDR3 sequence reads: CASRQPGQSYEQYF. The CDR3 nucleotides are TGTGCCAGCAGACAACCGGGACAGTCCTACGAGCAGTACTTC. The V gene is TRBV7-2, the J gene TRBJ2-7, with 7 bases identical to TRBD1. Germline V CDR1 and CDR2: SGHTA, FQGNSA. There are 14 residues in the CDR3. The V and J ends lost 6 bases and 1 base, in that order; junction bases with no gene match: 6.

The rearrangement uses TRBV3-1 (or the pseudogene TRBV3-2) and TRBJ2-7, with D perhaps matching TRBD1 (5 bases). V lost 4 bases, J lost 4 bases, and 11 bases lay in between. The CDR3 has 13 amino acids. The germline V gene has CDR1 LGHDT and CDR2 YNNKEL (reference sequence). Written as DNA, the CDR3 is TGTGCCAGCAGCCCTCTCCAGGGTTACGAGCAGTACTTC. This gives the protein CASSPLQGYEQYF.

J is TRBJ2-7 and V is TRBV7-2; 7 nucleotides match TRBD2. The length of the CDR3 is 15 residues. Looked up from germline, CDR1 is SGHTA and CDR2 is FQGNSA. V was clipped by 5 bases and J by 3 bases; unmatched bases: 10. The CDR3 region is CASSPSPGTNYEQYF. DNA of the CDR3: TGTGCCAGCAGCCCCTCACCCGGGACTAACTACGAGCAGTACTTC.

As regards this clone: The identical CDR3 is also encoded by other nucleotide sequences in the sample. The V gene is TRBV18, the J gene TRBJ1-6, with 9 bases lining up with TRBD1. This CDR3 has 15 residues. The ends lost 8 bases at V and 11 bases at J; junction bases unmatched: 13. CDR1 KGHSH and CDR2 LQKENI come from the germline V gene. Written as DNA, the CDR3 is TGTGCCAGCCCGCGGCCCCGGGACAGGGAAACACCCCTCCACTTT. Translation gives CASPRPRDRETPLHF.

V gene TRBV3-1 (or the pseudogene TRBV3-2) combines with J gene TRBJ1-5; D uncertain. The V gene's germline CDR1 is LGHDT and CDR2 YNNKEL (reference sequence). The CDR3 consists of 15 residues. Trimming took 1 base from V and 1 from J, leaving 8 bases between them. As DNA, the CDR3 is TGTGCCAGCAGCCAAGGGACGGGGAGCAATCAGCCCCAGCATTTT. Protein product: CASSQGTGSNQPQHF.

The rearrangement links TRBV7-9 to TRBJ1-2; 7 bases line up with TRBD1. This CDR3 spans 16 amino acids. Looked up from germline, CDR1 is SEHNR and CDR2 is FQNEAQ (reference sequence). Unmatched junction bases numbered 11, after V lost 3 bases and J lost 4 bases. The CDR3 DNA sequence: TGTGCCAGCAGCTTTACAGGGGCCTCTCGAAGCTATGGCTACACCTTC. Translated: CASSFTGASRSYGYTF. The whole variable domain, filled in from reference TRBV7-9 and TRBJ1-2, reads DTGVSQNPRHKITKRGQNVTFRCDPISEHNRLYWYRQTLGQGPEFLTYFQNEAQLEKSRLLSDRFSAERPKGSFSTLEIQRTEQGDSAMYLCASSFTGASRSYGYTFGSGTRLTVV.

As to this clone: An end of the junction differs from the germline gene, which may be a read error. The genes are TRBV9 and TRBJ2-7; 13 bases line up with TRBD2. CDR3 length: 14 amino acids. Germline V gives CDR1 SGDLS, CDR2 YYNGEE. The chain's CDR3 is CVSSATSGRYEQYF. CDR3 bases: TGTGTCAGCAGCGCGACTAGCGGGAGGTACGAGCAGTACTTC.

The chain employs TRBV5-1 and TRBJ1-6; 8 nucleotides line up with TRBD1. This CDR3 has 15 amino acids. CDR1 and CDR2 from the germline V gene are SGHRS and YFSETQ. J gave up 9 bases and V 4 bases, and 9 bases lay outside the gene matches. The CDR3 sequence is CASSTVGTGLSPLHF. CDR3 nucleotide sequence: TGCGCCAGCAGCACGGTCGGGACAGGTCTTTCACCCCTCCACTTT.

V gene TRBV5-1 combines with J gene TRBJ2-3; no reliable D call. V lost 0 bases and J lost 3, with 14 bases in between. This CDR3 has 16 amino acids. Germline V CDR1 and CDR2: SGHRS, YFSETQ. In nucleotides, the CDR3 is TGCGCCAGCAGCTTGGGGTCCGCAGAAGTAACAGATACGCAGTATTTT. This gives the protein CASSLGSAEVTDTQYF.

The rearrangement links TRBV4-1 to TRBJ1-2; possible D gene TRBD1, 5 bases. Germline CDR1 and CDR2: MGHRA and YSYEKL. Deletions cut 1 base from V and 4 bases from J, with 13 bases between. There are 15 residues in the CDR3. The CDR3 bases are TGCGCCAGCAGCCAAGTTGTCGGGGGACCCTATGGCTACACCTTC. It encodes CASSQVVGGPYGYTF.

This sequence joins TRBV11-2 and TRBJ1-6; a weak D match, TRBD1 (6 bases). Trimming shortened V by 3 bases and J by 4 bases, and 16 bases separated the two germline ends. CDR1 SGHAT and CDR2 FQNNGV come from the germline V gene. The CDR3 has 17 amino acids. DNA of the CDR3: TGTGCCAGCAGCTTCGTGGCAGGGGAATTTTATAATTCACCCCTCCACTTT. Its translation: CASSFVAGEFYNSPLHF.

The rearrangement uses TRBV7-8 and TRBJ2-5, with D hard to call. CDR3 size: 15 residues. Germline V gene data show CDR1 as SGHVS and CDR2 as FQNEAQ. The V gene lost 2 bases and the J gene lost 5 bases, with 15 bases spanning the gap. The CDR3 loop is CASSLTLVFSETQYF. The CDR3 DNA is TGTGCCAGCAGCTTAACCCTAGTCTTCAGCGAGACCCAGTACTTC.

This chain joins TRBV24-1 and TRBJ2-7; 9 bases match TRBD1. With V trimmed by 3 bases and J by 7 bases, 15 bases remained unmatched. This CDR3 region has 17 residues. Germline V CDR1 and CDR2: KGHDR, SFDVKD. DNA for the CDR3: TGTGCCACCAGTGATATTAGACAGGACAGGGGCCCTAAGGAGCAGTACTTC. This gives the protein CATSDIRQDRGPKEQYF.